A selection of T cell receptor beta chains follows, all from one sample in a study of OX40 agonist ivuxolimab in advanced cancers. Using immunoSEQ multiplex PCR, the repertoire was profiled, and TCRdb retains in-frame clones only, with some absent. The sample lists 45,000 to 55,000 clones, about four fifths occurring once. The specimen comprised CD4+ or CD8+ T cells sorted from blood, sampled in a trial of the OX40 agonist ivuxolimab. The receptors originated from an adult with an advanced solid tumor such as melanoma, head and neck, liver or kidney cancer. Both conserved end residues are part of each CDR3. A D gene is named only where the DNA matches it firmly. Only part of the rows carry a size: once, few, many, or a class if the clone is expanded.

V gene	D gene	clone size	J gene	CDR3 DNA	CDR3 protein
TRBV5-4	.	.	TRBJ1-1	TGTGCCAGCAGCCGTGACAGCGCCCAGATCGTGAACACTGAAGCTTTCTTT	CASSRDSAQIVNTEAFF
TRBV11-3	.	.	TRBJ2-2	TGTGCCAGCAGCCAACAGGGTTCAGACGGGGAGCTGTTTTTT	CASSQQGSDGELFF
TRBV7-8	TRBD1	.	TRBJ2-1	TGTGCCAGCAGCTTAGGGACAGGGTTTTCCAATGAGCAGTTCTTC	CASSLGTGFSNEQFF
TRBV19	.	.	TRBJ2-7	TGTGCCAGTAGTATATCCCGGGCTAGCTACGAGCAGTACTTC	CASSISRASYEQYF
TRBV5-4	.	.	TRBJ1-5	TGTGCCAGCAGCTTTGGCAGCAATCAGCCCCAGCATTTT	CASSFGSNQPQHF
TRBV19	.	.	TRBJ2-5	TGTGCCAGTAGTACTGGGAGTGGAGAGACCCAGTACTTC	CASSTGSGETQYF
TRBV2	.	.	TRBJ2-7	TGTGCCAGCAGTGCCAGGGACAACGAGCAGTACTTC	CASSARDNEQYF
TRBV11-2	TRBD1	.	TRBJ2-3	TGTGCCAGCAGACGGACAGGGGATTCGGCAGATACGCAGTATTTT	CASRRTGDSADTQYF
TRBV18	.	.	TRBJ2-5	TGTGCCAGCTCACCATTCGGTCTGGGGGCCGGGGAGACCCAGTACTTC	CASSPFGLGAGETQYF
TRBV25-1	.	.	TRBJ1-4	TGTGCCACCTACAGGGAAAAACTGTTTTTT	CATYREKLFF
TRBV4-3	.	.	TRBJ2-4	TGCGCCAGCAGCCAGGGGCTTACAGGAGGCATTCAGTACTTC	CASSQGLTGGIQYF
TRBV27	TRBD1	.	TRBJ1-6	TGTGCCAGCAGTTTGGTCACAGGGGGCGATTCACCCCTCCACTTT	CASSLVTGGDSPLHF
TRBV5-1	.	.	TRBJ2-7	TGCGCCAGCAGCTTGGGACAAGGGGTAGGCGAGCAGTACTTC	CASSLGQGVGEQYF
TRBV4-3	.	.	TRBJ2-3	TGCGCCAGCAGCCTTTTTACTGGAGATACGCAGTATTTT	CASSLFTGDTQYF
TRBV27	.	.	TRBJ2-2	TGTGCCAGCAGCCCCCGCGCGGGCGACACCGGGGAGCTGTTTTTT	CASSPRAGDTGELFF
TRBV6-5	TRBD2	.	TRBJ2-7	TGTGCCAGCAGGGCGGGGGGATACTACGAGCAGTACTTC	CASRAGGYYEQYF
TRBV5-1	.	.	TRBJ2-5	TGCGCCAGCAGCTTGGAAGGGGGGGCCGGGACCCAGTACTTC	CASSLEGGAGTQYF
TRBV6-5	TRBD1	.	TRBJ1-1	TGTGCCAGCAGTTTTGGACAGGTGAACACTGAAGCTTTCTTT	CASSFGQVNTEAFF
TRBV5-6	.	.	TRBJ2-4	TGTGCCAGCAGCTTGGGGGACACACGGCTAGCCAAAAACATTCAGTACTTC	CASSLGDTRLAKNIQYF
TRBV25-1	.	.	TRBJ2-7	TGTGCCAGCAGTGGGGACACGAACGCCTACGAGCAGTACTTC	CASSGDTNAYEQYF
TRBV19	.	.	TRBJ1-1	TGTGCCAGTAGTCTCCTCGGACCGGCGAACACTGAAGCTTTCTTT	CASSLLGPANTEAFF
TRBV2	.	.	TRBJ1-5	TGTGCCAGCAGTGGGGGGAGCAATCAGCCCCAGCATTTT	CASSGGSNQPQHF
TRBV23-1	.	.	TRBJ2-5	TGCGCCAGGGTAAGAGTACCATTTCAAGAGACCCAGTACTTC	CARVRVPFQETQYF
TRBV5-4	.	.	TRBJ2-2	TGTGCCAGCAGCTTGATAGGGGCCGGGGAGCTGTTTTTT	CASSLIGAGELFF
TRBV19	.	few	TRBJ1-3	TGTGCCAGTAGTATAGACGGACGCTCTGGAAACACCATATATTTT	CASSIDGRSGNTIYF
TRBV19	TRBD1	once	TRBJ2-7	TGTGCCAGTAGTAGGACAGGGGGCCTCTACGAGCAGTACTTC	CASSRTGGLYEQYF
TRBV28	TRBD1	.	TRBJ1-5	TGTGCCAGCAGTTTCAGGGGGGTGAGCAATCAGCCCCAGCATTTT	CASSFRGVSNQPQHF
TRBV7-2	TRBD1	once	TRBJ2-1	TGTGCCAGCAGCTTAACGATATTAGGGACAGTTTTCCATGAGCAGTTCTTC	CASSLTILGTVFHEQFF
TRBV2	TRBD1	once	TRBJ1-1	TGTGCCAGCAGGGACAGACAGGGGGCGGTCACTGAAGCTTTCTTT	CASRDRQGAVTEAFF
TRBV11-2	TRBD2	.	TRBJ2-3	TGTGCCAGCAGCTTAAATTACCGCGGGAGGGTCGGGGCAGATACGCAGTATTTT	CASSLNYRGRVGADTQYF
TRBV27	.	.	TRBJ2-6	TGTGCCAGCAGTTTAGGGTCTGGGGCCAACGTCCTGACTTTC	CASSLGSGANVLTF
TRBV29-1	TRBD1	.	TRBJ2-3	TGCAGCGTTGGACAGGGGTTGGCAGATACGCAGTATTTT	CSVGQGLADTQYF
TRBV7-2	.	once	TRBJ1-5	TGTGCCAGCAAAAACCCAAATCAGCCCCAGCATTTT	CASKNPNQPQHF
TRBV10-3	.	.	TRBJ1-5	TGTGCCACCGGCCGGGATAGCAATCAGCCCCAGCATTTT	CATGRDSNQPQHF
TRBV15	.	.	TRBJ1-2	TGTGCCACCAGCAGCGCCATAATTGGGGGCTTCGGTGGCTACACCTTC	CATSSAIIGGFGGYTF
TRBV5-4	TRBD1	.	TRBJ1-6	TGTGCCAGCAGCCGACAGGGTTCACCCCTCCACTTT	CASSRQGSPLHF
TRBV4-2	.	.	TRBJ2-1	TGTGCCAGCAGCCAAGACTCGCCACAAGGGGGTAAGCAGTTCTTC	CASSQDSPQGGKQFF
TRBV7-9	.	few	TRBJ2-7	TGTGCGGTCGACTACGAGCAGTACTTC	CAVDYEQYF
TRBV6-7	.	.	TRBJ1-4	TGTGCCAGCAGCAATTTCGGGCCCTTGGGACCGTTTTTT	CASSNFGPLGPFF
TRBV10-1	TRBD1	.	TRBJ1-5	TGCGCCAGCATCAGGCTCTACAGGGGGGTCCATAATCAGCCCCAGCATTTT	CASIRLYRGVHNQPQHF
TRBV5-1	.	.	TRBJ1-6	TGCGCCAGCAGCCCGTCGGGGATCGGTAATTCACCCCTCCACTTT	CASSPSGIGNSPLHF
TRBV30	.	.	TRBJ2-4	TGTGCCTGGAAGACCCTAGCCAAAAACATTCAGTACTTC	CAWKTLAKNIQYF